A single sample gave rise to the 15 T cell receptor beta chains below, sequenced in a study of cytomegalovirus exposure and HLA in healthy donors. 13 Jbeta primers and 60 Vbeta primers were used for the PCR. The table came from immunoSEQ multiplex PCR; TCRdb's copy has only in-frame clones and leaves some out. The sample shows about 150,000 clones, roughly 70% of them seen only once. Sequences were obtained from PBMCs. Source of these receptors: a woman in her thirties or forties in good health and CMV-seronegative.

On this clone: One end of the junction is discordant with germline, which a read error may explain. The rearrangement links TRBV7-6 to TRBJ2-2, with a possible D match to TRBD2 (6 bases). Germline V CDR1 and CDR2: SGHVS, FNYEAQ. The CDR3 consists of 19 residues. CDR3 DNA: TGTGCCAGCAGCTTATCTTCGAGGGCCGGAGGGGCTGGGGCCGGGAAGCTGTTTTTT. Amino acids: CASSLSSRAGGAGAGKLFF.

The rearrangement joins TRBV10-3 to TRBJ2-1; 11 positions agree with TRBD1. Per the germline V gene, CDR1 is ENHRY and CDR2 is SYGVKD. Trimming at V came to 0 bases and at J to 7 bases, leaving 5 bases not matched to a gene. The CDR3 length is 16 residues. The CDR3 region is CAISESADRGRNEQFF. The CDR3 bases are TGTGCCATCAGTGAGTCGGCGGACAGGGGGCGGAATGAGCAGTTCTTC.

This chain joins TRBV29-1 and TRBJ1-2; D call uncertain. Looked up from germline, CDR1 is SQVTM and CDR2 is ANQGSEA. The CDR3 consists of 13 residues. V was shortened by 0 bases and J by 2 bases, with 7 bases between the two germline ends. The CDR3 sequence: CSVEEDTNYGYTF. CDR3 sequence (DNA): TGCAGCGTTGAAGAAGACACCAACTATGGCTACACCTTC. Complete variable domain (other parts from reference TRBV29-1 and TRBJ1-2): SAVISQKPSRDICQRGTSLTIQCQVDSQVTMMFWYRQQPGQSLTLIATANQGSEATYESGFVIDKFPISRPNLTFSTLTVSNMSPEDSSIYLCSVEEDTNYGYTFGSGTRLTVV.

The chain has TRBV30 and TRBJ1-2; no firm D call. Deletions cut 1 base from V and 7 bases from J, with 16 bases between. This CDR3 has 14 amino acids. Germline V gene lookup returns CDR1 GTSNPN and CDR2 SVGIG (reference sequence). As DNA, the CDR3 is TGTGCCTGGAGTGCTGCGGGTAGGAGGAGTGGCTACACCTTC. As protein: CAWSAAGRRSGYTF.

The chain combines TRBV6-1 with TRBJ1-1; 9 positions match TRBD1. CDR1 MNHNS and CDR2 SASEGT come from the germline V gene. Trimming at V came to 3 bases and at J to 5 bases, leaving 4 bases not matched to a gene. The CDR3 loop spans 14 amino acids. In nucleotides, the CDR3 is TGTGCCAGCAGTGACGGACAGGGGTTTACTGAAGCTTTCTTT. It specifies CASSDGQGFTEAFF.

The rearrangement uses TRBV15 and TRBJ2-3, with 8 bases that match TRBD2. V was clipped by 0 bases and J by 6 bases; unmatched bases: 5. Germline V CDR1 and CDR2: LNHNV, YYDKDF (reference sequence). The CDR3 totals 15 residues. CDR3 sequence (DNA): TGTGCCACCAGCAGAGATACCGGGGGGGCCGATACGCAGTATTTT. Encoded protein: CATSRDTGGADTQYF.

This CDR3 is CASSERGGYEGAGNEQFF. The CDR3 region has the DNA TGTGCCAGCAGTGAAAGGGGGGGGTACGAGGGAGCGGGCAATGAGCAGTTCTTC. V is TRBV6-1 and J is TRBJ2-1, with D possibly TRBD2 on 7 matching bases. This CDR3 is built from 18 residues. V gave up 2 bases and J gave up 6 bases, with 23 bases separating them. Germline V gene sequence: CDR1 MNHNS, CDR2 SASEGT.

This sequence joins TRBV5-1 and TRBJ2-4; 8 bases fit TRBD1. This CDR3 spans 20 amino acids. CDR1 is SGHRS, CDR2 YFSETQ, per germline. V shed 4 bases and J 0 bases; nucleotides not matched to a gene: 18. The CDR3 nucleotides are TGCGCCAGCAGCCATCCCGGGACAGGTAACGGTCCCTTAGCCAAAAACATTCAGTACTTC. Residues: CASSHPGTGNGPLAKNIQYF.

V and J are TRBV19 and TRBJ2-2, with D perhaps TRBD1 (6 bases). From germline, CDR1 is LNHDA and CDR2 SQIVND (reference sequence). V lost 7 bases, J lost 7 bases, and 16 bases lay in between. CDR3 length: 14 amino acids. This CDR3 reads CASINGGAGGELFF. CDR3 in DNA: TGTGCCAGTATTAATGGGGGCGCGGGCGGGGAGCTGTTTTTT.

V gene TRBV5-4 combines with J gene TRBJ1-2; 7 bases line up with TRBD1. V dropped 3 bases and J dropped 2; count of bases not matched to a gene: 4. Per germline, CDR1 SGHNT and CDR2 YYREEE (reference sequence). The CDR3 runs to 14 residues. In DNA, the CDR3 is TGTGCCAGCAGCTCATTGACAGGGAACTATGGCTACACCTTC. The encoded protein is CASSSLTGNYGYTF.

J is TRBJ2-2 and V is TRBV7-9; D unresolved. The CDR3 runs to 14 residues. Trimming removed 6 bases from V and 0 bases from J, with 8 bases in between. Germline V gene sequence: CDR1 SEHNR, CDR2 FQNEAQ (reference sequence). The CDR3 loop reads CASRNTANTGELFF. For the CDR3, the DNA is TGTGCCAGCAGGAACACCGCGAACACCGGGGAGCTGTTTTTT.

The chain uses TRBV6-4 and TRBJ2-3; 10 nucleotides match TRBD1. CDR1 and CDR2 (germline): MRHNA, SNTAGT. There are 16 residues in the CDR3. The trim removed 0 bases at V and 4 bases at J, leaving 4 bases unmatched. CDR3 protein: CASSDSRDRGPDTQYF. CDR3 coding DNA: TGTGCCAGCAGTGACTCCCGGGACAGGGGCCCAGATACGCAGTATTTT.

In nucleotides, the CDR3 is TGTGCCAGCAATCCAGGGCGGGGGAACACCGGGGAGCTGTTTTTT. Protein: CASNPGRGNTGELFF. V gene TRBV7-9 combines with J gene TRBJ2-2; possibly TRBD2 for D (6 bases). This CDR3 is 15 amino acids long. The germline V gene has CDR1 SEHNR and CDR2 FQNEAQ (reference sequence). V lost 7 bases, J lost 1 base, and 13 bases lay in between.

The chain couples TRBV6-1 to TRBJ1-4; 9 bases map to TRBD1. The ends lost 5 bases at V and 8 bases at J; junction bases unmatched: 6. The V gene's germline CDR1 is MNHNS and CDR2 SASEGT. This CDR3 is built from 14 residues. DNA for the CDR3: TGTGCCAGCAGTAGAGGACAGGGGAGGGAAAAACTGTTTTTT. Translation gives CASSRGQGREKLFF.

In this sample, this clone turned up a few times. V is TRBV6-1 and J is TRBJ1-1; D possibly corresponds to TRBD1 (6 bases). Germline values: CDR1 MNHNS, CDR2 SASEGT. V lost 6 bases and J 5 bases, leaving 13 bases between the germline ends. The CDR3 consists of 13 residues. The CDR3 bases are TGTGCCAGCAGCTTACAGGGACGTACTGAAGCTTTCTTT. It encodes CASSLQGRTEAFF.